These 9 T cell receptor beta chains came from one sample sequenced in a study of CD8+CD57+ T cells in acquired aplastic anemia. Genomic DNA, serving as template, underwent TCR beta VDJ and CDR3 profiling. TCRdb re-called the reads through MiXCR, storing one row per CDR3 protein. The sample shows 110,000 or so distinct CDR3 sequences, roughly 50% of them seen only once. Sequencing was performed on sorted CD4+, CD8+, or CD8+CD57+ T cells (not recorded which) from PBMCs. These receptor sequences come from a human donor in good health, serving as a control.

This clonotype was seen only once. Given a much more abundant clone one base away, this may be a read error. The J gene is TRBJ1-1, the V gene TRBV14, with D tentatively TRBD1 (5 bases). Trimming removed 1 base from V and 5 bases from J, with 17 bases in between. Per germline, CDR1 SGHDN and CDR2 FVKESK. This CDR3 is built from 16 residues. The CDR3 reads CASSQVVDMRGTEAFF. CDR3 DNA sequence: TGTGCCAGCAGCCAAGTTGTTGATATGCGGGGGACTGAAGCTTTCTTT.

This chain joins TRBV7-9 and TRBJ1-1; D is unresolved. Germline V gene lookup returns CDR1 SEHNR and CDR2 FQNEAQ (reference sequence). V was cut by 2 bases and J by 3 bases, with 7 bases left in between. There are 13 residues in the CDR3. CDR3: CASSLQDYTEAFF. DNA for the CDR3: TGTGCCAGCAGCTTACAGGATTACACTGAAGCTTTCTTT.

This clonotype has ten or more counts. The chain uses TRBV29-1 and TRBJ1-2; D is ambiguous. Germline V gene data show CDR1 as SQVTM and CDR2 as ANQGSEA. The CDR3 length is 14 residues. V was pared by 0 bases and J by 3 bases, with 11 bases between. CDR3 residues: CSVEDRLGYYGYTF. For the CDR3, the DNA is TGCAGCGTTGAAGATCGATTGGGATACTATGGCTACACCTTC.

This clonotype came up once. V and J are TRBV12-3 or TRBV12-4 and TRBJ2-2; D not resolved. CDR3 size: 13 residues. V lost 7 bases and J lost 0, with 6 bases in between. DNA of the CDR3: TGTGCCAGCAAACGGACGAACACCGGGGAGCTGTTTTTT. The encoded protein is CASKRTNTGELFF.

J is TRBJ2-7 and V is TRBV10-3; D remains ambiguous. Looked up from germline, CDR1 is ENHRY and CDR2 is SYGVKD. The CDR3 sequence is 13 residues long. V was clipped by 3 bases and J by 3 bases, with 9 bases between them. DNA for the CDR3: TGTGCCATCAGTGATCCGCAGGACTACGAGCAGTACTTC. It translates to CAISDPQDYEQYF.

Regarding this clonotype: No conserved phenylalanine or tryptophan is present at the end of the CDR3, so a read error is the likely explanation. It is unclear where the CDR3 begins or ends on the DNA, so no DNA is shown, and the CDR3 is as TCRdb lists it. The chain's CDR3 is CASSGGWT. The V and J genes are TRBV5-5 and TRBJ2-7; no check of the table's D call, TRBD1, against the DNA was made. Germline CDR1 reads SGHKS; CDR2 reads YYEKEE (reference sequence). The CDR3 extends over 8 residues, inclusive of both ends.

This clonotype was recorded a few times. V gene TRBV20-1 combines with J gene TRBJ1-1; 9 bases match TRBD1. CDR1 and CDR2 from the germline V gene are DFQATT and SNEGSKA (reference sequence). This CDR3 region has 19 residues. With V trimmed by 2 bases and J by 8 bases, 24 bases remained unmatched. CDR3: CSARIPGQGIGGNRGEAFF. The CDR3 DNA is TGCAGTGCTAGAATTCCGGGACAGGGAATAGGTGGGAATCGAGGGGAAGCTTTCTTT.

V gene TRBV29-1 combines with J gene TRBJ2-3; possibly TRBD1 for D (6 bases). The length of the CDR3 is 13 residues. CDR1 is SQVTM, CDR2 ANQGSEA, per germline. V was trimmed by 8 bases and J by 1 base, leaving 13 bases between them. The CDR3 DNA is TGCAGCCTCAGGGGTGGGGGCACAGATACGCAGTATTTT. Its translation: CSLRGGGTDTQYF.

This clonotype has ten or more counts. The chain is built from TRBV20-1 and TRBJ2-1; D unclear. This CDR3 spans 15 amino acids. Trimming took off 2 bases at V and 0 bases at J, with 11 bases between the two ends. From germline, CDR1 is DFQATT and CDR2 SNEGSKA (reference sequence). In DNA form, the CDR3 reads TGCAGTGCTAGAAGTCTAGTGAGCTCCTACAATGAGCAGTTCTTC. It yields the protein CSARSLVSSYNEQFF.